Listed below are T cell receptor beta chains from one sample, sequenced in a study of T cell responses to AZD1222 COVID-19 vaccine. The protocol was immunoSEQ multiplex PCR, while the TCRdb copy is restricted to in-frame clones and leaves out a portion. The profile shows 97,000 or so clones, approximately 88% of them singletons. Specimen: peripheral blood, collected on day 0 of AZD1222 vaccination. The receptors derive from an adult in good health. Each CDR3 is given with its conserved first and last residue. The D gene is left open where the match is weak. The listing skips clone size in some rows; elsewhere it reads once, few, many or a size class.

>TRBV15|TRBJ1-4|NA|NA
CATSLSSRDEKLFF
TGTGCCACCAGCCTAAGTTCAAGGGATGAAAAACTGTTTTTT
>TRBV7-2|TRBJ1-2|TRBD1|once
CASSFRQGLPYGYTF
TGTGCCAGCAGCTTTCGACAGGGCCTTCCCTATGGCTACACCTTC
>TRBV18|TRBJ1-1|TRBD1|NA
CASSRGTGGMNTEAFF
TGTGCCAGCTCAAGAGGGACAGGGGGGATGAACACTGAAGCTTTCTTT
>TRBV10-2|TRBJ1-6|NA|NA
CASSESSYNSPLHF
TGCGCCAGCAGTGAGAGCTCCTATAATTCACCCCTCCACTTT
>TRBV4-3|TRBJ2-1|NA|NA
CASSQERRNNEQFF
TGCGCCAGCAGCCAGGAGCGCCGGAACAATGAGCAGTTCTTC
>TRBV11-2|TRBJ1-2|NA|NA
CASSLAGPYGYTF
TGTGCCAGCAGCTTAGCAGGGCCCTATGGCTACACCTTC
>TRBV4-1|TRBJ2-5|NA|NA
CASSQAADQETQYF
TGCGCCAGCAGCCAAGCGGCGGACCAAGAGACCCAGTACTTC
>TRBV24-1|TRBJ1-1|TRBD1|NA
CATREDREDTEAFF
TGTGCCACCAGGGAGGACAGGGAGGACACTGAAGCTTTCTTT
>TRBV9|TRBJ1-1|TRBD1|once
CASSVAGDRGSTEAFF
TGTGCCAGCAGCGTAGCTGGGGACAGGGGTTCCACTGAAGCTTTCTTT
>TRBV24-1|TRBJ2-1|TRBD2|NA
CATSDFAGAYNEQFF
TGTGCCACCAGTGATTTCGCGGGGGCCTACAATGAGCAGTTCTTC
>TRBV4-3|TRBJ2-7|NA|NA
CASSQDRGAYEQYF
TGCGCCAGCAGCCAAGATCGCGGGGCCTACGAGCAGTACTTC
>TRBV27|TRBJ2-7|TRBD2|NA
CASSSLRLAGDYEQYF
TGTGCCAGCAGTTCGCTAAGACTAGCGGGGGACTACGAGCAGTACTTC
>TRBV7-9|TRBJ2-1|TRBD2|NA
CASSSFAGLVAYNEQFF
TGTGCCAGCAGCTCGTTTGCGGGACTAGTAGCCTACAATGAGCAGTTCTTC
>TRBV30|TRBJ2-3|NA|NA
CAWTSVTSTDTQYF
TGTGCCTGGACTAGCGTCACTAGCACAGATACGCAGTATTTT
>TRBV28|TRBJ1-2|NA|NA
CASSLTNYGYTF
TGTGCCAGCAGTCTGACAAACTATGGCTACACCTTC
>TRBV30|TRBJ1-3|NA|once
CAWGESTIYF
TGTGCCTGGGGGGAAAGCACCATATATTTT
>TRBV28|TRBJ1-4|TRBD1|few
CASSLRDRGSEKLFF
TGTGCCAGCAGTTTACGTGACAGGGGCTCTGAAAAACTGTTTTTT
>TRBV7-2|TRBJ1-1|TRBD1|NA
CASSTGQGGSTEAFF
TGTGCCAGCAGCACGGGACAGGGAGGAAGCACTGAAGCTTTCTTT
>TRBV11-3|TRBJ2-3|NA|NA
CASSLGGITDTQYF
TGTGCCAGCAGCTTAGGGGGTATCACAGATACGCAGTATTTT
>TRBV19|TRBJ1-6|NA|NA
CASMRRSSYNSPLHF
TGTGCCAGTATGCGGAGGAGCTCCTATAATTCACCCCTCCACTTT
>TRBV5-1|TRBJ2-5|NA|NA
CASSLRGAGETQYF
TGCGCCAGCAGCTTGCGAGGGGCTGGGGAGACCCAGTACTTC
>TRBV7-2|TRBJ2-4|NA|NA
CASSFRGDTLAKNIQYF
TGTGCCAGCAGCTTCAGAGGGGATACACTAGCCAAAAACATTCAGTACTTC
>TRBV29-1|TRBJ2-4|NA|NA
CSVVKGNIAKNIQYF
TGCAGCGTTGTGAAGGGGAATATAGCCAAAAACATTCAGTACTTC
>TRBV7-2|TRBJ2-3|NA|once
CASSLDGTSTDTQYF
TGTGCCAGCAGCTTAGATGGGACTAGCACAGATACGCAGTATTTT
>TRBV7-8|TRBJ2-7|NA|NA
CASSPGGRPNEQYF
TGTGCCAGCAGCCCAGGGGGGAGACCCAACGAGCAGTACTTC
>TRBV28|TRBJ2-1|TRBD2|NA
CASKAGAQYNEQFF
TGTGCCAGCAAAGCGGGAGCGCAATACAATGAGCAGTTCTTC
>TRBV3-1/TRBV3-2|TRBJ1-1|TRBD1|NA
CASSVGQGTTEAFF
TGTGCCAGCAGCGTCGGACAGGGAACCACTGAAGCTTTCTTT
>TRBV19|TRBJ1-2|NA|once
CASSETGRTTTNYGYTF
TGTGCCAGTAGTGAGACAGGACGCACAACTACTAACTATGGCTACACCTTC
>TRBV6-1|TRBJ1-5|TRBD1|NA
CASSGNRGVSNQPQHF
TGTGCCAGCAGTGGAAACAGGGGTGTCAGCAATCAGCCCCAGCATTTT